The sequence of this TCR beta chain was determined in a study of cytotoxic CD8 clonotypes in ibrutinib-treated CLL. Study-level results: T-cell clonality at baseline went above that of age-matched healthy donors and rose and fell with circulating CD8+ T-cell counts.

Produced via immunoSEQ multiplex PCR; TCRdb's table is partial and in-frame only. This repertoire shows approximately 10,000 clones, roughly four fifths found once; its top ten account for approximately 22%. The germline gives CDR1 SQVTM, CDR2 ANQGSEA. The CDR3 contains 12 residues. With 5 bases clipped from V and 5 bases from J, the junction kept 5 bases outside the gene matches. Points on this clone: Antigen unknown.

The sample was PBMCs, taken at disease progression, from a patient treated with ibrutinib. The clonotype originates from a human donor with chronic lymphocytic leukemia. V is TRBV29-1 and J is TRBJ2-5; 7 nucleotides match TRBD1. CDR3 sequence: CSVRQGDETQYF. The CDR3 bases are TGCAGCGTTAGACAGGGTGACGAGACCCAGTACTTC.